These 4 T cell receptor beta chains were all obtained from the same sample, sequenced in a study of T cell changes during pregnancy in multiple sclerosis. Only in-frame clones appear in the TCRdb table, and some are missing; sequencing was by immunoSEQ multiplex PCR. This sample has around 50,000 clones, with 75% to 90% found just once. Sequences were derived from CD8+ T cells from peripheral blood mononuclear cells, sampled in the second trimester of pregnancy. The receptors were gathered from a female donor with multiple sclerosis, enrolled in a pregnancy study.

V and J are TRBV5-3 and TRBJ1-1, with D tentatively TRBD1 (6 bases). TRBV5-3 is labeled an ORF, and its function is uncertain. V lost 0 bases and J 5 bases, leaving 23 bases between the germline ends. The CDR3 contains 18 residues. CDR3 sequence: CARSLGVHRRGAGTEAFF. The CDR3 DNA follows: TGTGCCAGAAGCTTGGGGGTACACCGTCGGGGGGCTGGTACTGAAGCTTTCTTT.

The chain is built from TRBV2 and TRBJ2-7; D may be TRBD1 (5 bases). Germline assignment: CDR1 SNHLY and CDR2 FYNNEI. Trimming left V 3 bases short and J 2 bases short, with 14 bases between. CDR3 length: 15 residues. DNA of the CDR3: TGTGCCAGCAGTGAGTTACAGGCCGACCCCTACGAGCAGTACTTC. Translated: CASSELQADPYEQYF. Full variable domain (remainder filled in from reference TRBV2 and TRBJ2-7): EPEVTQTPSHQVTQMGQEVILRCVPISNHLYFYWYRQILGQKVEFLVSFYNNEISEKSEIFDDQFSVERPDGSNFTLKIRSTKLEDSAMYFCASSELQADPYEQYFGPGTRLTVT.

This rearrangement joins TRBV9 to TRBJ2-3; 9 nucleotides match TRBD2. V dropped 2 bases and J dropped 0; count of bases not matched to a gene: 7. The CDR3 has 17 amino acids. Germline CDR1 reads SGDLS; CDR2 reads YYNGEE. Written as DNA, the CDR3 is TGTGCCAGCAGCGTGAGGGGGAGCGGGGGGAGCACAGATACGCAGTATTTT. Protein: CASSVRGSGGSTDTQYF.

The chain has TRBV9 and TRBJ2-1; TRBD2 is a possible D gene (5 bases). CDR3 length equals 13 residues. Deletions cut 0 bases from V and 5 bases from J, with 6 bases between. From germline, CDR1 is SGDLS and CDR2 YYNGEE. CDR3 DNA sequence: TGTGCCAGCAGCGTAGGAGGGAACAATGAGCAGTTCTTC. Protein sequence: CASSVGGNNEQFF.